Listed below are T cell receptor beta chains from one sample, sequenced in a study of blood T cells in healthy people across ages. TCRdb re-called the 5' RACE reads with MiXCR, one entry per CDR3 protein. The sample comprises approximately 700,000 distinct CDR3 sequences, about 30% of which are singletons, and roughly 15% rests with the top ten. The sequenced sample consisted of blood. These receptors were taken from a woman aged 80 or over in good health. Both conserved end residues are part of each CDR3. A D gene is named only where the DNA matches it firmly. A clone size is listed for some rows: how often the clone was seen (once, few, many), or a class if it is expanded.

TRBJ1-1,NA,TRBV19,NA,CASSEGGGSTEAFF,TGTGCCAGTAGCGAGGGCGGAGGGAGCACTGAAGCTTTCTTT
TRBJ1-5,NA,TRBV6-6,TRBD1,CASSYGQAANQPQHF,TGTGCCAGCAGTTATGGACAGGCCGCCAATCAGCCCCAGCATTTT
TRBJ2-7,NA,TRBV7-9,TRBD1,CASSLDRVNYEQYF,TGTGCCAGCAGCCTGGACAGGGTTAACTACGAGCAGTACTTC
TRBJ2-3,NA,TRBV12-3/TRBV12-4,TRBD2,CASSLSGGASISADTQYF,TGTGCCAGCAGCCTTAGCGGGGGGGCATCAATAAGCGCAGATACGCAGTATTTT
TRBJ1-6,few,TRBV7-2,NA,CASMEERPSSYNSPLHF,TGTGCCAGCATGGAAGAACGGCCGAGCTCCTATAATTCACCCCTCCACTTT
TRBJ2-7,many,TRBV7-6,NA,CASSLAEVDYEQYF,TGTGCCAGCAGCTTAGCAGAGGTCGACTACGAGCAGTACTTC
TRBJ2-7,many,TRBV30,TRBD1,CAWSGQGAMEQYF,TGTGCCTGGAGTGGACAGGGGGCTATGGAGCAGTACTTC
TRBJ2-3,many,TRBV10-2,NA,CASRDVSTDTQYF,TGCGCCAGCAGGGACGTAAGCACAGATACGCAGTATTTT
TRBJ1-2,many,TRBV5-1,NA,CASSPGEGGLGYTF,TGCGCCAGCAGCCCTGGCGAGGGGGGTCTAGGCTACACCTTC
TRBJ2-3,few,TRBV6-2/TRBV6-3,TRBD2,CASSYSKRGGREEDTQYF,TGTGCCAGCAGTTACTCGAAGCGGGGGGGCCGGGAGGAAGATACGCAGTATTTT
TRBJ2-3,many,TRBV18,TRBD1,CASSPLTGGIIGPVTDTQYF,TGTGCCAGCTCACCCTTGACAGGGGGCATCATCGGGCCGGTCACAGATACGCAGTATTTT
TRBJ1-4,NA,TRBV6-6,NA,CASSYWTATNEKLFF,TGTGCCAGCAGTTACTGGACAGCTACTAATGAAAAACTGTTTTTT
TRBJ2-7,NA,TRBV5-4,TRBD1,CASSKRTGDNEQYF,TGTGCCAGCAGCAAACGGACAGGCGACAATGAGCAGTACTTC
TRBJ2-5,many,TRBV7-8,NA,CASSLPRTGRGQETQYF,TGTGCCAGCAGCTTACCCAGGACAGGGAGGGGACAAGAGACCCAGTACTTC
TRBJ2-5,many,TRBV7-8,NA,CASSLARYDPTRETQYF,TGTGCCAGCAGCTTAGCGCGATATGACCCTACCCGGGAGACCCAGTACTTC
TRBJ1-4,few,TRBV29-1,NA,CSVSRVGPREKLFF,TGCAGCGTTTCCCGGGTGGGACCTAGGGAAAAACTGTTTTTT
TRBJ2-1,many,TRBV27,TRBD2,CASRLGAGAYNEQFF,TGTGCCAGCCGGTTGGGAGCGGGGGCCTACAATGAGCAGTTCTTC
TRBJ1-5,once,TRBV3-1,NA,CASSQVSSARNQPQHF,TGTGCCAGCAGCCAAGTGTCATCGGCTCGCAATCAGCCCCAGCATTTT
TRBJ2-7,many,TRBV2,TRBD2,CASNKRGGESYEQYF,TGTGCCAGCAATAAGCGGGGGGGCGAATCCTACGAGCAGTACTTC
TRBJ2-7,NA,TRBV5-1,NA,CASSLDRRATYEQYF,TGCGCCAGCAGCTTGGATAGACGAGCTACCTACGAGCAGTACTTC
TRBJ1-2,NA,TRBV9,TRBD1,CASSLGNPGGASNYGYTF,TGTGCCAGCAGCTTAGGGAATCCAGGGGGCGCCTCCAACTATGGCTACACCTTC
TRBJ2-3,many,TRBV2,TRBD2,CASSRLAGIQDTQYF,TGTGCCAGCAGCAGGCTAGCGGGGATACAAGATACGCAGTATTTT
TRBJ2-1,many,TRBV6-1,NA,CASSGESSSYNEQFF,TGTGCCAGCAGTGGAGAGTCGAGCTCCTACAATGAGCAGTTCTTC
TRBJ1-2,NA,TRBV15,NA,CATSRVRSNYGYTF,TGTGCCACCAGCAGAGTCCGATCTAACTATGGCTACACCTTC
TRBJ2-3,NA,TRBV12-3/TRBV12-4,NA,CASSFKRLASTDTEYF,TGTGCCAGCAGTTTTAAGAGGCTTGCTAGCACAGATACGGAGTATTTT
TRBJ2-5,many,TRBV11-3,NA,CATPRGQETQYF,TGTGCCACCCCACGGGGCCAAGAGACCCAGTACTTC
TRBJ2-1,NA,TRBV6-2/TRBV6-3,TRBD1,CASSVLTGGIYNEQFF,TGTGCCAGCAGTGTACTCACAGGGGGCATCTACAATGAGCAGTTCTTC
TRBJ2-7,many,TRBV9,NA,CASSVNSRGDEQYF,TGTGCCAGCAGCGTAAACAGCCGAGGGGACGAGCAGTACTTC
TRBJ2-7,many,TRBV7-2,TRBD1,CASSPGDREDEQYF,TGTGCCAGCAGCCCGGGGGACAGGGAAGACGAGCAGTACTTC
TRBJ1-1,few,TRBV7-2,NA,CASSLGGGVGTVAFF,TGTGCCAGCAGCTTAGGGGGGGGAGTGGGGACGGTAGCTTTCTTT
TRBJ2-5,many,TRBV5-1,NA,CASSLAPAGLETQYF,TGCGCCAGCAGCTTGGCCCCAGCAGGGCTGGAGACCCAGTACTTC
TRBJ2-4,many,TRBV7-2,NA,CASSPDGLAKNIQYF,TGTGCCAGCAGCCCCGACGGACTAGCCAAAAACATTCAGTACTTC
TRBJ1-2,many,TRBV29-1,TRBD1,CSVAPGQGLGGYTF,TGCAGCGTAGCCCCGGGACAGGGGCTAGGCGGCTACACCTTC
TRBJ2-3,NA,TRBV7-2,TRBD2,CASSPGLAGGLDTQYF,TGTGCCAGCAGCCCAGGACTAGCGGGGGGGCTAGATACGCAGTATTTT
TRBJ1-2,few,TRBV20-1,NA,CSAKASGAGGYGYTF,TGCAGTGCTAAAGCAAGTGGGGCTGGAGGCTATGGCTACACCTTC
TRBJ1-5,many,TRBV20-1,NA,CSARGWDGVDQPQHF,TGCAGTGCTAGAGGTTGGGACGGGGTGGATCAGCCCCAGCATTTT
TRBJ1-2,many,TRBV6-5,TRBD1,CASSYRTGGDGYTF,TGTGCCAGCAGTTACAGGACAGGGGGGGACGGCTACACCTTC
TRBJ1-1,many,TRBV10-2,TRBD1,CASRLGPGGMNTEAFF,TGCGCCAGCAGGTTGGGCCCAGGGGGCATGAACACTGAAGCTTTCTTT
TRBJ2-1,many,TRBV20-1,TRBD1,CSADYRDRGHNEQFF,TGCAGTGCTGACTACCGGGACAGGGGGCATAATGAGCAGTTCTTC
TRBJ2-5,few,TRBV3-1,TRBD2,CASRGSGGRGNEQYF,TGTGCCAGCAGGGGTAGCGGGGGAAGAGGGAATGAGCAGTACTTC
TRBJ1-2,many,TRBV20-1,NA,CSARDGGSYGYTF,TGCAGTGCTAGAGATGGAGGAAGTTATGGCTACACCTTC